The next 22 T cell receptor beta chains were all read from a single sample in a study of early T cells in non-severe SARS-CoV-2 infection. TCRdb redid the calling of the 5' RACE reads with MiXCR, one entry per CDR3 protein. The sample has some 57,000 distinct CDR3 sequences, about 13% seen once; the top ten hold 7.5% to 10%. The source material was whole blood. These receptors were collected from an adult who was a healthcare worker with PCR-confirmed SARS-CoV-2 infection or an uninfected control (not recorded which).

The chain employs TRBV25-1 and TRBJ2-2, with D possibly being TRBD1 or TRBD2 (6 bases each). CDR3 size: 14 residues. Per the germline V gene, CDR1 is MGHDK and CDR2 is SYGVNS. V was trimmed by 5 bases and J by 7 bases, leaving 14 bases between them. As DNA, the CDR3 is TGTGCCAGCAGTCCCTGGGGGGCGCGCGGGGAGCTGTTTTTT. Its translation is CASSPWGARGELFF.

There are many counts of this clonotype. J is TRBJ2-1 and V is TRBV6-2 or TRBV6-3; D uncertain. V shed 5 bases and J shed 7 bases, with 12 bases lying between them. The CDR3 consists of 13 residues. Germline V gene lookup returns CDR1 MNHEY and CDR2 SVGEGT. In DNA, the CDR3 is TGTGCCAGCAGTAGGCCACCCTTGAATGAGCAGTTCTTC. It encodes CASSRPPLNEQFF.

This clonotype was seen a handful of times. This chain connects TRBV11-2 to TRBJ2-3; D call uncertain. Trimming took 1 base from V and 5 from J, leaving 10 bases between them. CDR3 length equals 14 residues. Germline-derived CDR1 and CDR2 are SGHAT and FQNNGV. The CDR3 DNA follows: TGTGCCAGCAGCTTAGTACAGACTGGAGATACGCAGTATTTT. It yields the protein CASSLVQTGDTQYF.

With respect to this clonotype: A single base separates this from a much larger clone, so it may be a read error. The gene calls are TRBV7-2 and TRBJ2-1; 12 nucleotides agree with TRBD2. The CDR3 consists of 15 residues. V was clipped by 8 bases and J by 4 bases; unmatched bases: 6. Per germline, CDR1 SGHTA and CDR2 FQGNSA. This chain's CDR3 is CASGSSGREYNEQFF. The CDR3 DNA follows: TGTGCCAGCGGCTCTAGCGGGAGGGAATACAATGAGCAGTTCTTC.

This clonotype was counted many times. This chain uses TRBV20-1 with TRBJ2-1; D is unclear. Germline V CDR1 and CDR2: DFQATT, SNEGSKA (reference sequence). The CDR3 extends over 12 amino acids. Trimming shortened V by 0 bases and J by 5 bases, and 5 bases separated the two germline ends. The CDR3: CSARDDNNEQFF. The CDR3 nucleotides read TGCAGTGCTAGAGATGACAACAATGAGCAGTTCTTC.

This clonotype was picked up a small number of times. The chain recombines TRBV27 with TRBJ2-1; D unresolved. The CDR3 totals 14 residues. V was clipped by 5 bases and J by 7 bases, with 15 bases between them. Germline loops: CDR1 MNHEY, CDR2 SMNVEV (reference sequence). The CDR3: CASSPYTLGNEQFF. DNA of the CDR3: TGTGCCAGCAGTCCTTATACGCTGGGAAATGAGCAGTTCTTC.

This clonotype was observed a handful of times. The CDR3 spells CASSVDYHNEQFF. CDR3 nucleotide sequence: TGTGCCAGCAGCGTAGACTACCACAATGAGCAGTTCTTC. The chain has TRBV9 and TRBJ2-1, with D unclear. The CDR3 runs to 13 residues. Trimming took off 0 bases at V and 5 bases at J, with 6 bases between the two ends. The germline gives CDR1 SGDLS, CDR2 YYNGEE.

This clonotype has a count of ten or more. V and J are TRBV12-3 or TRBV12-4 and TRBJ1-1; no firm D call. The CDR3 is 14 amino acids. Trimming left V 4 bases short and J 0 bases short, with 9 bases between. The CDR3 spells CASSSFSVNTEAFF. The CDR3 DNA reads TGTGCCAGCAGTTCCTTCTCAGTGAACACTGAAGCTTTCTTT.

There are many counts of this clonotype. The chain has TRBV5-1 and TRBJ2-3, with a weak D call TRBD2 (6 bases). The germline V and J ends were trimmed by 4 bases and 1 base, with 19 bases remaining between them. The CDR3 has 17 residues. Germline-derived CDR1 and CDR2 are SGHRS and YFSETQ. The DNA for the CDR3 is TGCGCCAGCAGCCCCCTGCGAGGAGGAGGGGGCACAGATACGCAGTATTTT. This sequence encodes CASSPLRGGGGTDTQYF.

Turning to this clonotype: One end of the junction does not line up with germline, which may come from a read error. This sequence joins TRBV7-7 and TRBJ2-3; TRBD2 is a possible D gene (7 bases). Germline values: CDR1 SSHAT, CDR2 FNYEAQ (reference sequence). This CDR3 comprises 16 residues. The DNA of the CDR3 is TGTGCTAGCAGCGCCGTTTGGGGGGGGCCCCCAGATACGCAGTATTTT. Protein sequence: CASSAVWGGPPDTQYF.

V and J are TRBV12-3 or TRBV12-4 and TRBJ1-1; maybe TRBD1 (5 bases). This CDR3 comprises 13 residues. With 3 bases removed from V and 1 base from J, the gap between germline ends came to 6 bases. DNA of the CDR3: TGTGCCAGCAGTTTGGGACCGAACACTGAAGCTTTCTTT. It yields the protein CASSLGPNTEAFF.

The chain uses TRBV21-1 and TRBJ1-4; TRBD1, the table's D call, was not compared with the DNA. TRBV21-1 is assigned pseudogene status. The CDR3 has 13 residues. The CDR3 DNA sequence: TGTGCCAGCTTGGCGGGACCGAATGAAAAACTGTTTTTT. This codes for CASLAGPNEKLFF.

This clonotype was detected many times. V usage is TRBV12-3 or TRBV12-4 and J usage is TRBJ2-3; D possibly corresponds to TRBD2 (5 bases). The CDR3 consists of 17 residues. Trimming stripped 10 bases from V and 2 bases from J, with 25 bases between. Here the CDR3 reads CATSRPLSGRPTDTQYF. CDR3 nucleotides: TGTGCCACCTCACGCCCCCTCAGCGGCCGACCCACAGATACGCAGTATTTT.

This clonotype came up many times. The genes are TRBV11-2 and TRBJ2-1, with 11 bases fitting TRBD2. With 1 base clipped from V and 4 bases from J, the junction kept 3 bases outside the gene matches. The CDR3 runs 16 residues. Germline V gene lookup returns CDR1 SGHAT and CDR2 FQNNGV. The CDR3, as DNA: TGTGCCAGCAGCTTAGCACTAGCGGGGGATTACAATGAGCAGTTCTTC. Protein product: CASSLALAGDYNEQFF.

The chain couples TRBV6-1 to TRBJ2-1, with D hard to call. Germline loops: CDR1 MNHNS, CDR2 SASEGT. This CDR3 has 15 residues. V was pared by 6 bases and J by 4 bases, with 16 bases between. This CDR3 is CASSAVKGKYNEQFF. DNA of the CDR3: TGTGCCAGCAGCGCCGTAAAAGGGAAGTACAATGAGCAGTTCTTC.

This clonotype was seen a handful of times. The chain combines TRBV7-9 with TRBJ2-7, with no clear D. Germline assignment: CDR1 SEHNR and CDR2 FQNEAQ (reference sequence). V shed 3 bases and J shed 6 bases, with 12 bases lying between them. CDR3 length: 13 amino acids. The CDR3 DNA reads TGTGCCAGCAGCTTTAGTCCAACTTCCGAGCAGTACTTC. Translated: CASSFSPTSEQYF.

This clonotype occurred a few times. The chain has TRBV18 and TRBJ2-5; no reliable D call. V lost 7 bases, J lost 0 bases, and 9 bases lay in between. CDR1 is KGHSH, CDR2 LQKENI, per germline. The CDR3 sequence is 13 residues long. CDR3 nucleotides: TGTGCCAGCTGTGTGAGGAACCAAGAGACCCAGTACTTC. Translated, it gives CASCVRNQETQYF.

The chain links TRBV13 to TRBJ2-7, with 8 bases matching TRBD1. CDR1 is PRHDT and CDR2 is FYEKMQ in the germline V gene (reference sequence). The ends lost 5 bases at V and 7 bases at J; junction bases unmatched: 10. The CDR3 consists of 14 residues. The CDR3 protein is CASSHRQGPWEQYF. The CDR3 bases are TGTGCCAGCAGCCACCGACAGGGGCCGTGGGAGCAGTACTTC.

In this sample, this clonotype turned up a few times. J is TRBJ1-3 and V is TRBV29-1; D ambiguous. CDR1 is SQVTM, CDR2 ANQGSEA, per germline. V was pared by 1 base and J by 0 bases, with 7 bases between. The length of the CDR3 is 14 residues. The CDR3 DNA is TGCAGCGTTGAAGGCGGTAACTCTGGAAACACCATATATTTT. Amino acids: CSVEGGNSGNTIYF.

V gene TRBV9 combines with J gene TRBJ2-7, with D tentatively TRBD1 (7 bases). This CDR3 has 18 residues. Trimming cost V 4 bases and J 0 bases, with 23 bases left between them. Per germline, CDR1 SGDLS and CDR2 YYNGEE. DNA of the CDR3: TGTGCCAGCAGCCCACCCTTATTGCGGGGACAGAGCTCCTACGAGCAGTACTTC. Residues: CASSPPLLRGQSSYEQYF.

The rearrangement uses TRBV4-1 and TRBJ2-7; D gene ambiguous. With 0 bases removed from V and 0 bases from J, the gap between germline ends came to 6 bases. The length of the CDR3 is 14 residues. CDR1 and CDR2 from the germline V gene are MGHRA and YSYEKL. The CDR3 nucleotides are TGCGCCAGCAGCCAAGAAGTCAACTCCTACGAGCAGTACTTC. The encoded protein is CASSQEVNSYEQYF.

This clonotype was seen at least ten times. The rearrangement links TRBV13 to TRBJ2-6; D is unresolved. The germline CDR1 and CDR2 sequences are PRHDT and FYEKMQ (reference sequence). The CDR3 runs 15 residues. Trimming removed 5 bases from V and 4 bases from J, with 12 bases in between. The CDR3 coding sequence is TGTGCCAGCAGCCCCTGGGGTTCAGGGGCCAACGTCCTGACTTTC. Residues: CASSPWGSGANVLTF.